The 3 T cell receptor beta chains below come from one sample, sequenced in a study of CD4+ T cells in melanoma. Generated by immunoSEQ multiplex PCR, the TCRdb table keeps only in-frame clones and is missing some. The table shows 9,900 or so clones, with roughly three quarters occurring only once. The sample taken for sequencing was peripheral blood. These receptor sequences come from a human donor with melanoma.

The chain recombines TRBV6-6 with TRBJ2-7, with 11 bases matching TRBD2. Trimming took 6 bases from V and 1 from J; bases not matched to a gene: 8. Germline loops: CDR1 MNHNY, CDR2 SVGAGI (reference sequence). The CDR3 has 16 residues. The CDR3 loop reads CASSTIGLAGSYEQYF. CDR3 nucleotide sequence: TGTGCCAGCAGCACAATAGGACTAGCGGGTTCCTACGAGCAGTACTTC.

The J gene is TRBJ1-6, the V gene TRBV9; 8 bases line up with TRBD1. This CDR3 is 16 amino acids long. The germline CDR1 and CDR2 sequences are SGDLS and YYNGEE. After removal of 3 bases from V and 9 bases from J, the junction contained 11 bases not matched to a gene. The CDR3 region has the DNA TGTGCCAGCAGCGCGTCGACAGGGGTCGGTCCTTCACCCCTCCACTTT. This encodes CASSASTGVGPSPLHF.

CDR3 in DNA: TGTGCCAGTACTGGGGACAGCGGAAACACCATATATTTT. This sequence encodes CASTGDSGNTIYF. The chain combines TRBV19 with TRBJ1-3; 7 positions agree with TRBD1. V lost 7 bases and J lost 4; bases outside the gene matches: 4. CDR1 and CDR2 from the germline V gene are LNHDA and SQIVND (reference sequence). The CDR3 loop spans 13 amino acids. Combining the CDR3 with reference TRBV19 and TRBJ1-3 gives the whole variable domain DGGITQSPKYLFRKEGQNVTLSCEQNLNHDAMYWYRQDPGQGLRLIYYSQIVNDFQKGDIAEGYSVSREKKESFPLTVTSAQKNPTAFYLCASTGDSGNTIYFGEGSWLTVV.